This section outlines one TCR beta chain sequence together with its context. The sample belongs to a study of blood T cell repertoires in COVID-19. Whole-study context: COVID-19 samples from acute and convalescent phases originated in the United States, Italy and Spain.

Looked up from germline, CDR1 is LGHDT and CDR2 is YNNKEL (reference sequence). V was cut by 2 bases and J by 2 bases, with 6 bases left in between. This CDR3 is 13 amino acids long. Using immunoSEQ multiplex PCR, the repertoire was profiled, and TCRdb retains in-frame clones only, with some absent. Among a few hundred thousand clones, 70% to 90% were seen once, and the ten largest hold 2.9%. J is TRBJ1-2 and V is TRBV3-1 (or the pseudogene TRBV3-2); D gene unclear. Sequenced sample: peripheral blood. The clonotype originates from a middle-aged man who had recovered from COVID-19. The CDR3 is CASSQSINYGYTF. CDR3 nucleotides: TGTGCCAGCAGCCAATCCATCAACTATGGCTACACCTTC.